These T cell receptor beta chains were read from a single sample in a study of shared clonotypes between healthy human individuals. Sequencing used immunoSEQ multiplex PCR; TCRdb keeps in-frame clones, though not all of them. The sample has 1.4 million to 1.5 million clones, about 96% seen once. The sequencing input was naive CD4+ T cells sorted from blood. Receptor source: a man younger than 45 in good health. Both conserved end residues are part of each CDR3. Fields, in order: V gene, J gene, D gene, clone size, CDR3 protein, CDR3 DNA. The D gene is left open where the match is weak. Size tells how often a clone was seen (once, few, many) or the class of an expanded clone, and some rows leave it out.

>TRBV28|TRBJ1-5|NA|NA
CASSLLGTNQPQHF
TGTGCCAGCAGTTTATTGGGCACCAATCAGCCCCAGCATTTT
>TRBV5-8|TRBJ1-4|TRBD1|NA
CASSMMTGGREKLFF
TGTGCCAGCAGCATGATGACAGGGGGAAGGGAAAAACTGTTTTTT
>TRBV30|TRBJ1-5|TRBD1|NA
CAWRGQGRNQPQHF
TGTGCCTGGAGGGGACAGGGGCGCAATCAGCCCCAGCATTTT
>TRBV7-9|TRBJ2-1|TRBD2|NA
CASSSTLAGGVYNEQFF
TGTGCCAGCAGCTCAACCCTAGCGGGAGGGGTCTACAATGAGCAGTTCTTC
>TRBV5-4|TRBJ2-7|TRBD1|NA
CASSFRGTGHVEQYF
TGTGCCAGCAGCTTCCGGGGGACAGGGCATGTCGAGCAGTACTTC
>TRBV19|TRBJ1-2|NA|once
CASSNIYGYTF
TGTGCCAGTAGTAATATCTATGGCTACACCTTC
>TRBV5-5|TRBJ1-4|NA|NA
CASSSERGTVNEKLFF
TGTGCCAGCAGCTCTGAAAGGGGTACGGTTAATGAAAAACTGTTTTTT
>TRBV7-3|TRBJ1-5|TRBD1|NA
CASTPGGGQPQHF
TGTGCCAGCACCCCAGGGGGAGGCCAGCCCCAGCATTTT
>TRBV5-4|TRBJ1-2|TRBD1|NA
CASSPGQAPGYTF
TGTGCCAGCAGCCCGGGACAGGCCCCAGGCTACACCTTC
>TRBV28|TRBJ1-3|NA|NA
CASSFMGGTGNTIYF
TGTGCCAGCAGTTTTATGGGGGGAACTGGAAACACCATATATTTT
>TRBV20-1|TRBJ1-1|NA|NA
CSADRQPEAFF
TGCAGTGCCGACAGGCAGCCTGAAGCTTTCTTT
>TRBV2|TRBJ1-2|NA|once
CASSGDRYNYGYTF
TGTGCCAGCAGTGGTGACAGGTATAACTATGGCTACACCTTC
>TRBV5-6|TRBJ2-1|NA|NA
CASSLFSASYNEQFF
TGTGCCAGCAGCTTGTTTTCTGCCTCCTACAATGAGCAGTTCTTC
>TRBV27|TRBJ2-7|NA|NA
CASSLAGRTYEQYF
TGTGCCAGCAGTTTAGCGGGTCGAACCTACGAGCAGTACTTC
>TRBV18|TRBJ1-3|NA|few
CASSPQVSGNTIYF
TGTGCCAGCTCACCACAGGTCTCTGGAAACACCATATATTTT
>TRBV10-1|TRBJ2-2|NA|NA
CASSEDSVRELFF
TGCGCCAGCAGTGAGGACAGCGTGAGGGAGCTGTTTTTT
>TRBV6-5|TRBJ2-1|NA|NA
CAISPGTGNEQFF
TGTGCCATCAGCCCAGGGACTGGCAATGAGCAGTTCTTC
>TRBV7-6|TRBJ2-7|NA|NA
CASSLFGGPKGGEQYF
TGTGCCAGCAGCTTATTCGGGGGACCCAAAGGGGGCGAGCAGTACTTC
>TRBV5-1|TRBJ2-6|TRBD1|NA
CASSLEDRESRASGANVLTF
TGCGCCAGCAGCTTGGAGGACAGGGAGTCTAGGGCATCTGGGGCCAACGTCCTGACTTTC
>TRBV18|TRBJ2-7|NA|NA
CASSPDPIGGYEQYF
TGTGCCAGCTCACCAGACCCCATCGGAGGCTACGAGCAGTACTTC
>TRBV4-1|TRBJ1-1|TRBD1|NA
CASSQRQGMNTEAFF
TGCGCCAGCAGCCAAAGACAGGGAATGAACACTGAAGCTTTCTTT
>TRBV28|TRBJ2-3|NA|NA
CASSSGSSGRGDTQYF
TGTGCCAGCAGTTCGGGTAGTAGCGGAAGGGGGGATACGCAGTATTTT
>TRBV19|TRBJ2-1|TRBD2|NA
CASTTSGKPIYNEQFF
TGTGCCAGTACGACTAGCGGGAAACCGATCTACAATGAGCAGTTCTTC
>TRBV18|TRBJ1-4|NA|NA
CASSSSQGREKLFF
TGTGCCAGCTCAAGTAGCCAGGGGCGTGAAAAACTGTTTTTT
>TRBV6-1|TRBJ1-1|NA|NA
CASSEDTEAFF
TGTGCCAGCAGTGAAGACACTGAAGCTTTCTTT
>TRBV19|TRBJ2-7|TRBD2|NA
CASSPGLARSYEQYF
TGTGCCAGTAGTCCAGGACTAGCGAGGTCCTACGAGCAGTACTTC
>TRBV9|TRBJ2-7|TRBD1|NA
CASSKGQGPIYAYEQYF
TGTGCCAGCAGCAAGGGACAGGGGCCCATCTACGCCTACGAGCAGTACTTC
>TRBV5-1|TRBJ2-7|NA|NA
CASSLEGRYLGEQYF
TGCGCCAGCAGCTTGGAGGGACGGTACCTAGGCGAGCAGTACTTC
>TRBV15|TRBJ1-1|TRBD1|NA
CATSKDRGRTEAFF
TGTGCCACCAGCAAAGACAGGGGTAGGACTGAAGCTTTCTTT
>TRBV7-2|TRBJ2-1|NA|NA
CASSPEFYNEQFF
TGTGCCAGCAGTCCAGAATTTTACAATGAGCAGTTCTTC
>TRBV28|TRBJ2-7|NA|NA
CASSSPTGSYEQYF
TGTGCCAGCAGCAGCCCCACAGGGTCCTACGAGCAGTACTTC
>TRBV18|TRBJ2-7|TRBD1|once
CASSLNPGQGRYEQYF
TGTGCCAGCTCACTAAATCCGGGACAGGGCAGGTACGAGCAGTACTTC
>TRBV4-3|TRBJ2-4|TRBD2|NA
CASSQEASGLNIQYF
TGCGCCAGCAGCCAAGAGGCTAGCGGGCTAAACATTCAGTACTTC
>TRBV5-5|TRBJ2-5|NA|NA
CASSSGTYETQYF
TGTGCCAGCAGCTCAGGGACTTACGAGACCCAGTACTTC
>TRBV19|TRBJ2-7|NA|NA
CASSSWTETYEQYF
TGTGCCAGTAGTAGCTGGACAGAAACCTACGAGCAGTACTTC
>TRBV5-1|TRBJ2-6|NA|NA
CASSLAGAGANVLTF
TGCGCCAGCAGCTTGGCTGGGGCCGGGGCCAACGTCCTGACTTTC
>TRBV6-1|TRBJ1-1|NA|NA
CASSGWNTEAFF
TGTGCCAGCAGTGGGTGGAACACTGAAGCTTTCTTT
>TRBV28|TRBJ1-1|NA|NA
CASSYPLGARGTEAFF
TGTGCCAGCAGTTACCCATTAGGGGCACGGGGGACTGAAGCTTTCTTT
>TRBV2|TRBJ1-3|NA|NA
CASSAISGLGNTIYF
TGTGCCAGCAGTGCCATCTCGGGACTTGGAAACACCATATATTTT
>TRBV5-4|TRBJ2-7|NA|NA
CASSLDGPGSEQYF
TGTGCCAGCAGCTTGGACGGCCCCGGGAGCGAGCAGTACTTC